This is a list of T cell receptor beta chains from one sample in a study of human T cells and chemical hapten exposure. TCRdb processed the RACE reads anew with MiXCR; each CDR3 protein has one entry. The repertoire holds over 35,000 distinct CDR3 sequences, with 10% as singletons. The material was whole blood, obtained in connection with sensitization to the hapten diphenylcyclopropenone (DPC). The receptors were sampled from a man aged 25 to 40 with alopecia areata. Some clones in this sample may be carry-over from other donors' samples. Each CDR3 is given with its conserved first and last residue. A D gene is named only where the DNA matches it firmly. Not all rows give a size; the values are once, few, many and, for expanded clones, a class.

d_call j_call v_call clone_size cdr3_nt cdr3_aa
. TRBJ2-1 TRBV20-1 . TGCAGTGCTTCCCGGGATCTCGGAGTGTATGAGCAGTTCTTC CSASRDLGVYEQFF
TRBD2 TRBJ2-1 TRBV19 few TGTGCCAGTAGTGTGACCGGGACTAGCCTCCGGGATGAGCAGTTCTTC CASSVTGTSLRDEQFF
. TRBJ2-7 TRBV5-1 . TGCGCCAGCAGCTTGAGGGGCTCCTACGAGCAGTACTTC CASSLRGSYEQYF
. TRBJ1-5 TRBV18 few TGTGCCAGCTCAGGGAACCGGACAGCGGATAGCAATCAGCCCCAGCATTTT CASSGNRTADSNQPQHF
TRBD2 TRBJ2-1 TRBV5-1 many TGCGCCAGCAGCTTGGTTAGCGGGGGCTACAATGAGCAGTTCTTC CASSLVSGGYNEQFF
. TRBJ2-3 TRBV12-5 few TGTGCTAGTGGTTTGGCTGGGGACGTGGGGTTAGATACGCAGTATTTT CASGLAGDVGLDTQYF
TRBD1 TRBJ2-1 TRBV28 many TGTGCCAGCAGTTTGGCCGGACAGGGTTACAATGAGCAGTTCTTC CASSLAGQGYNEQFF
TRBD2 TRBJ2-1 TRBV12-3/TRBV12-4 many TGTGCCAGCAGTGTTGGCTCAGCGGGAGGGGCCTACAATGAGCAGTTCTTC CASSVGSAGGAYNEQFF
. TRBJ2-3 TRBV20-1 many TGCAGTGCCCCTACTCTGGGAACAAGCACAGATACGCAGTATTTT CSAPTLGTSTDTQYF
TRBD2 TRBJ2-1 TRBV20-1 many TGCAGTGTGGGGGGGAGCTCCTACAATGAGCAGTTCTTC CSVGGSSYNEQFF
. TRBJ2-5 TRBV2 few TGTGCCAGCAGTCAGGGAAGGGAGACCCAGTACTTC CASSQGRETQYF
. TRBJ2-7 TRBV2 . TGTGCCAGCTTGGAGACGGGACACTACGAGCAGTACTTC CASLETGHYEQYF
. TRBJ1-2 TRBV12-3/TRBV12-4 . TGTGCCAGCAGTTTAGGGGCCACCTATGGCTACACCTTC CASSLGATYGYTF
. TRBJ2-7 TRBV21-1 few TGTGCCAGCAACGTGACCGGGACTGGAAATTACGAGCAGTACTTC CASNVTGTGNYEQYF
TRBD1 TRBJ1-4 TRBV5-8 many TGTGCCAGCAGCTTCTCCACAGGGGGGACCGAAAAACTGTTTTTT CASSFSTGGTEKLFF
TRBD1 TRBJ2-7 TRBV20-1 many TGCAGTGCTAGAGATCCAGGGGGCATCTACGAGCAGTACTTC CSARDPGGIYEQYF
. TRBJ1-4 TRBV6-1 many TGTGCCAGCAGTGAAGCCCGGGGAATTCGGGATGAAAAACTGTTTTTT CASSEARGIRDEKLFF
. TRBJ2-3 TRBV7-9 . TGTGCCAGCAGCTTAATCGGGGGCACAGATACGCAGTATTTT CASSLIGGTDTQYF
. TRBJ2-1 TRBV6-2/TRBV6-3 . TGTGCCAGCAGTTATAGGGGGGATCTAGCCTACAATGAGCAGTTCTTC CASSYRGDLAYNEQFF
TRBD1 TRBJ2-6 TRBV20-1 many TGCAGTGCTAGAGAGGCAGGGGGCGCTGGGGCCAACGTCCTGACTTTC CSAREAGGAGANVLTF
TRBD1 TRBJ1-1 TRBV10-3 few TGTGCCATCAGTGAGCGGCGACAGGGTGCTTTCTTT CAISERRQGAFF
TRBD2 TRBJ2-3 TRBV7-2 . TGTGCCAGCAGCTTCCCTGCTAGCGGGAGAGTTGAAGATACGCAGTATTTT CASSFPASGRVEDTQYF
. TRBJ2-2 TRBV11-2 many TGTGCCAGCAGAGGGATGAGGGGCGCCCCCGGGGAGCTGTTTTTT CASRGMRGAPGELFF
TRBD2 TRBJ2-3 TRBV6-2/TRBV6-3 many TGTGCCACTTCCGGGACTACCTATTCCACAGATACGCAGTATTTT CATSGTTYSTDTQYF
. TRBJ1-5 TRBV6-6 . TGTGCCAGCATGACCAGGAGCAATCAGCCCCAGCATTTT CASMTRSNQPQHF
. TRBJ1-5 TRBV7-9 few TGTGCCAGCAGCTTCGAATATAGCAATCAGCCCCAGCATTTT CASSFEYSNQPQHF
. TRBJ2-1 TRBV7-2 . TGTGCCAGCAGCCCGAGATATGAGCAGTTCTTC CASSPRYEQFF
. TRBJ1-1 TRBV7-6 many TGTGCCAGCAGCTCCCGGTGTTCTCCAAGAGATGCCCACATGAACACTGAAGCTTTCTTT CASSSRCSPRDAHMNTEAFF
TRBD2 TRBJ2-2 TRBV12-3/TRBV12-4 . TGTGCCAGCAGTTTAGCGCTAGGCGGGAGGGCCTTCGGGGAGCTGTTTTTT CASSLALGGRAFGELFF
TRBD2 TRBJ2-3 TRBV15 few TGTGCCACCAGCAGAACGCTAGCGGGGATCACAGATACGCAGTATTTT CATSRTLAGITDTQYF
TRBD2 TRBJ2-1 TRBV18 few TGTGCCAGCTCACCAGCTTTTGGACTAGCGGGAAATAACAATGAGCAGTTCTTC CASSPAFGLAGNNNEQFF
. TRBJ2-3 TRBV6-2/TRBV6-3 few TGTGCCAGCAGTTACGCCCGAGTCACGGATACGCAGTATTTT CASSYARVTDTQYF
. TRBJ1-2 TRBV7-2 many TGTGCCAGCAGCTTATTTGGGGGAGCTAACTATGGCTACACCTTC CASSLFGGANYGYTF
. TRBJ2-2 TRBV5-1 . TGCGCCAGCAGGGCTGGCGTCGGGGAGCTGTTTTTT CASRAGVGELFF
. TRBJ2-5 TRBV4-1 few TGCGCCAGCAGCCGCCCGCCTATCCGAGAGACCCAGTACTTC CASSRPPIRETQYF
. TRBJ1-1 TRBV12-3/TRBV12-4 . TGTGCCAGCAGTCTAGGACTGTTCCCGACTGAAGCTTTCTTT CASSLGLFPTEAFF
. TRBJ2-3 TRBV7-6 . TGTGCCAGCAGCTTCGGTCTCAAAGATACGCAGTATTTT CASSFGLKDTQYF
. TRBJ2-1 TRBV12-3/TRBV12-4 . TGTGCCAGCAGCTCCGAGCGGAATTTCTACAATGAGCAGTTCTTC CASSSERNFYNEQFF
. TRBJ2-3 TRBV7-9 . TGTGCCAGCAGCTTAGATCCGGCGGATACGCAGTATTTT CASSLDPADTQYF
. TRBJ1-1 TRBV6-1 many TGTGCCAGCAGTCACGACGGGAACACTGAAGCTTTCTTT CASSHDGNTEAFF